Below are 11 T cell receptor beta chains sequenced from a single sample in a study of identical twins. TCRdb ran MiXCR on the 5' RACE reads and lists one entry per CDR3 protein. This table holds some 240,000 distinct CDR3 sequences, around 8% found once. The data were also submitted as part of a second study, on yellow fever vaccine responses in identical twins.

The specimen sequenced was CD8+ T cells sorted from blood. The receptor set was obtained from a young woman in good health.

The V call is TRBV20-1, the J call TRBJ2-3; the match to TRBD2 covers 14 bases. J lost 6 bases, V lost 1 base, and 6 bases had no gene match. The germline CDR1 and CDR2 sequences are DFQATT and SNEGSKA (reference sequence). The length of the CDR3 is 16 residues. The CDR3 is CSARGGLAGGPDTQYF. Written as DNA, the CDR3 is TGCAGTGCTAGAGGAGGACTAGCGGGAGGACCCGATACGCAGTATTTT.

This clonotype showed up just a few times. The gene calls are TRBV4-3 and TRBJ2-7; 7 bases map to TRBD2. The CDR3 loop spans 14 amino acids. The V and J ends lost 0 bases and 3 bases, in that order; junction bases with no gene match: 2. Germline V CDR1 and CDR2: LGHNA, YSLEER. CDR3 nucleotide sequence: TGCGCCAGCAGCCAAGATCGGGAGGTCTACGAGCAGTACTTC. This translates into CASSQDREVYEQYF.

This clonotype was observed a handful of times. The CDR3, as DNA: TGTGCCAGCAGCCCAGGTGACAATGAGCAGTTCTTC. Protein product: CASSPGDNEQFF. This chain uses TRBV7-2 with TRBJ2-1; D call uncertain. CDR1 and CDR2 (germline): SGHTA, FQGNSA. V was clipped by 5 bases and J by 5 bases, with 7 bases between them. The CDR3 loop spans 12 amino acids.

There are a few counts of this clonotype. This chain links TRBV7-9 with TRBJ1-4; D uncertain. The CDR3 covers 12 residues. The ends were cut back, 9 bases at V and 8 bases at J, with 13 bases in the middle. Germline V gives CDR1 SEHNR, CDR2 FQNEAQ (reference sequence). CDR3: CASSLGNEKLFF. The CDR3 DNA follows: TGTGCCAGTTCTTTGGGGAACGAAAAACTGTTTTTT.

There are many counts of this clonotype. The V and J genes are TRBV10-3 and TRBJ1-1; D gene uncertain. Germline V gene sequence: CDR1 ENHRY, CDR2 SYGVKD. Trimming removed 6 bases from V and 8 bases from J, with 13 bases in between. The CDR3 loop spans 12 amino acids. This CDR3 is CAIRGTRPEAFF. CDR3 coding DNA: TGTGCCATCAGGGGCACACGGCCCGAAGCTTTCTTT.

This sequence joins TRBV9 and TRBJ2-1; D unresolved. This CDR3 has 13 amino acids. V gave up 0 bases and J gave up 7 bases, with 8 bases separating them. Per germline, CDR1 SGDLS and CDR2 YYNGEE. In DNA form, the CDR3 reads TGTGCCAGCAGCGTAGGGCCAAGAAATGAGCAGTTCTTC. This gives the protein CASSVGPRNEQFF.

The chain uses TRBV9 and TRBJ2-5; no clear D gene. This CDR3 comprises 15 residues. Germline assignment: CDR1 SGDLS and CDR2 YYNGEE. V lost 3 bases to trimming and J lost 1 base, with 13 bases between them. The CDR3 reads CASSADSVVQETQYF. In DNA form, the CDR3 reads TGTGCCAGCAGCGCCGACTCCGTAGTCCAAGAGACCCAGTACTTC.

This chain joins TRBV29-1 and TRBJ2-2; D might be TRBD1 or TRBD2, each matching 6 bases. This CDR3 is built from 14 residues. Germline CDR1 is SQVTM and CDR2 is ANQGSEA. V dropped 4 bases and J dropped 6 bases, with 15 bases sitting between them. The CDR3 sequence is CSVVGGRVPGELFF. CDR3 in DNA: TGCAGCGTTGTTGGGGGGCGTGTGCCCGGGGAGCTGTTTTTT.

The chain combines TRBV5-1 with TRBJ1-2, with 9 bases identical to TRBD1. V lost 6 bases, J lost 7 bases, and 7 bases stayed unmatched. CDR3 length: 13 amino acids. In germline, CDR1 is SGHRS, CDR2 YFSETQ. The CDR3 nucleotides are TGCGCCAGCACCCTGACAGGGGGTTTTGGCTACACCTTC. Translated: CASTLTGGFGYTF.

The chain combines TRBV4-2 with TRBJ2-1, with TRBD2 identical over 15 bases. Looked up from germline, CDR1 is LGHNA and CDR2 is YNFKEQ. This CDR3 has 15 amino acids. J gave up 8 bases and V 1 base, and 0 bases lay outside the gene matches. The DNA for the CDR3 is TGTGCCAGCAGCCAAGGGACTAGCGGGAGGGATGAGCAGTTCTTC. It codes for CASSQGTSGRDEQFF.

V gene TRBV10-2 combines with J gene TRBJ2-1; possibly TRBD2 for D (5 bases). Germline CDR1 reads WSHSY; CDR2 reads SAAADI. Trimming shortened V by 6 bases and J by 8 bases, and 14 bases separated the two germline ends. The CDR3 runs 13 residues. Here the CDR3 reads CASRDWGDDEQFF. The CDR3 DNA follows: TGCGCCAGCAGAGACTGGGGAGACGATGAGCAGTTCTTC.